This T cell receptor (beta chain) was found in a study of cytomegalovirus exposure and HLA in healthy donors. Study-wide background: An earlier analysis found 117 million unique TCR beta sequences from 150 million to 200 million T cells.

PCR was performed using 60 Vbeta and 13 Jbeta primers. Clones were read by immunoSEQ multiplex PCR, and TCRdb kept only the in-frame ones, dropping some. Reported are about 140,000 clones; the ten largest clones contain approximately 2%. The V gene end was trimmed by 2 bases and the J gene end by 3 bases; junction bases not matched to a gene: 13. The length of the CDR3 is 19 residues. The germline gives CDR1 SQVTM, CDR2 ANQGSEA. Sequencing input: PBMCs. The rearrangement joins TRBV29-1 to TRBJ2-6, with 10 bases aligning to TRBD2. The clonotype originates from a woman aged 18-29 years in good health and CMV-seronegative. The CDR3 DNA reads TGCAGCGTTGAAAATCCGGCTAGCGGGAGTTTATTTGGGGCCAACGTCCTGACTTTC. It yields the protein CSVENPASGSLFGANVLTF.